This is a list of T cell receptor beta chains from one sample in a study of blood T cell repertoires in COVID-19. Using immunoSEQ multiplex PCR, the repertoire was profiled, and TCRdb retains in-frame clones only, with some absent. The table has some 130,000 clones, roughly 89% seen once. Sample: peripheral blood. These receptors came from a man between 45 and 60 years old with active or convalescent COVID-19. Both conserved end residues are part of each CDR3. A D gene is named only where the DNA matches it firmly. Rows give clone size only sometimes, using once, few, many, or a class for an expanded clone.

v_call	j_call	d_call	clone_size	cdr3_nt	cdr3_aa
TRBV19	TRBJ2-2	TRBD2	.	TGTGCCAGTGGGCCCCACCTAGCGGGAGGTAGAACCGGGGAGCTGTTTTTT	CASGPHLAGGRTGELFF
TRBV2	TRBJ2-2	TRBD2	few	TGTGCCAGCAGTGAAGCGCGGGGACTAGCGGGAGGGCCCGGCACCGGGGAGCTGTTTTTT	CASSEARGLAGGPGTGELFF
TRBV21-1	TRBJ1-2	.	.	TGTGCCAGCAGCAAAGGTCGGGGGGGGCCCTATGGCTACACCTTC	CASSKGRGGPYGYTF
TRBV14	TRBJ2-1	.	.	TGTGCCAGCAGCCAAGAGAGGGACTTCGGGGGCAATGAGCAGTTCTTC	CASSQERDFGGNEQFF
TRBV21-1	TRBJ2-3	.	once	TGTGCCAGCCCTAGCAGCGGGGCGAGCACAGATACGCAGTATTTT	CASPSSGASTDTQYF
TRBV5-6	TRBJ2-5	.	.	TGTGCCAGCAGCTTGGTCCCAATCCAAGAGACCCAGTACTTC	CASSLVPIQETQYF
TRBV11-2	TRBJ1-1	.	.	TGTGCCAGCAGCTTAGGAGGGTCTTGGGTGAACACTGAAGCTTTCTTT	CASSLGGSWVNTEAFF
TRBV29-1	TRBJ1-2	.	.	TGCAGCGTAGCCGACAGTCGATATGGCTACACCTTC	CSVADSRYGYTF
TRBV9	TRBJ1-4	TRBD1	.	TGTGCCAGCAGCCCAGGGGGCAGTAGCGAAAAACTGTTTTTT	CASSPGGSSEKLFF
TRBV6-1	TRBJ1-4	.	.	TGTGCCAGCAGTGAGAAAGGGTGGTTCGGGGGAGCAACTAATGAAAAACTGTTTTTT	CASSEKGWFGGATNEKLFF
TRBV6-5	TRBJ1-1	.	.	TGTGCCAGCAGTTTAAGCCCGAACACTGAAGCTTTCTTT	CASSLSPNTEAFF
TRBV7-9	TRBJ2-3	TRBD2	.	TGTGCCAGCAGCCCCAGGGTTAGGCGGGAGGGCCTTCTTAATACGCAGTATTTT	CASSPRVRREGLLNTQYF
TRBV24-1	TRBJ1-2	.	.	TGTGCCACCAGTGACGGACAGAAGACTCACTTC	CATSDGQKTHF
TRBV5-4	TRBJ1-6	TRBD1	.	TGTGCCAGCAGCTTGGGGGGACAGAATAATTCACCCCTCCACTTT	CASSLGGQNNSPLHF
TRBV27	TRBJ2-7	.	once	TGTGCCAGCAGTTTGCGTGGTACCTACGAGCAGTACTTC	CASSLRGTYEQYF
TRBV6-5	TRBJ1-4	.	.	TGTGCCAGCAACGGGGGGGGTGAAAAACTGTTTTTT	CASNGGGEKLFF
TRBV18	TRBJ2-3	TRBD2	.	TGTGCCAGCTCACCAAGAAGCGGGGTATTGCCAGATACGCAGTATTTT	CASSPRSGVLPDTQYF
TRBV5-1	TRBJ2-3	TRBD1	.	TGCGCCAGCAGCTCGAGACAGGGGTCAGATACGCAGTATTTT	CASSSRQGSDTQYF
TRBV5-1	TRBJ2-1	.	.	TGCGCCAGCAGCTTGGGAGATAATGAGCAGTTCTTC	CASSLGDNEQFF
TRBV30	TRBJ2-1	.	few	TGTGCCTATACAGGGAGCTCCTACAATGAGCAGTTCTTC	CAYTGSSYNEQFF
TRBV5-1	TRBJ2-2	.	.	TGCGCCAGCAGCTTGGACGGCGGATCGAACACCGGGGAGCTGTTTTTT	CASSLDGGSNTGELFF